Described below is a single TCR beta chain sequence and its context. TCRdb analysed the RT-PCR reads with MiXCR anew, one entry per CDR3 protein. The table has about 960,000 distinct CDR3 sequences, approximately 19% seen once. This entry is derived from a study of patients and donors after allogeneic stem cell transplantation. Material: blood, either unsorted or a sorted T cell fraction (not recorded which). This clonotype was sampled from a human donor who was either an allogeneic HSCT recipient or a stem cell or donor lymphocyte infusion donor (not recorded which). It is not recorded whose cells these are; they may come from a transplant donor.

The CDR3 protein is CALSSGGQAVDTQYF. CDR3 nucleotides: TGTGCCCTCTCCTCCGGGGGACAGGCTGTTGATACGCAGTATTTT. The V call is TRBV10-3, the J call TRBJ2-3; 8 nucleotides line up with TRBD1. Germline CDR1 ENHRY, CDR2 SYGVKD. The CDR3 extends over 15 amino acids. V was clipped by 11 bases and J by 6 bases; unmatched bases: 16.